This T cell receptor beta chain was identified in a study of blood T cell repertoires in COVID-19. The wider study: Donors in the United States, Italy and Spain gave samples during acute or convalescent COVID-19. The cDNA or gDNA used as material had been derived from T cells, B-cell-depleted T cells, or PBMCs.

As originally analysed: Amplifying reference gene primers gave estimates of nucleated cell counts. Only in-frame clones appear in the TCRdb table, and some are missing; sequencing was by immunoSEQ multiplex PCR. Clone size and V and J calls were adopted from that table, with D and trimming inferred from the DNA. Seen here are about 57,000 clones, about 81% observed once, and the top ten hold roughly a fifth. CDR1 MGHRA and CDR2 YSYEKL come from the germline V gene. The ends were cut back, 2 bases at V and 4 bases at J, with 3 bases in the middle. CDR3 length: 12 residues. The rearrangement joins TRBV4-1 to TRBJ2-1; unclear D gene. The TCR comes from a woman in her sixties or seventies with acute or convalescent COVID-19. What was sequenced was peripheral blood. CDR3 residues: CASSQLYNEQFF. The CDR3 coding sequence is TGCGCCAGCAGCCAATTATACAATGAGCAGTTCTTC.